This T cell receptor beta chain came from a study of spatial heterogeneity in lung cancer. The wider study: Consistent detection of more beta-chain than alpha-chain sequences was observed. Raw-read counts averaged over ten per unique TCR and UMI combination. The study's findings and limits: Blood carried ubiquitous expanded tumor TCRs more at resection than follow-up.

Unique molecular identifiers, one per molecule, were present on every TCR cDNA molecule. MiXCR, applied by TCRdb to the 5' RACE reads, yields one record per CDR3 protein. The sample lists some 15,000 distinct CDR3 sequences; around 8% were seen once. Indicated time point: sample taken at primary tumor resection. No cells were sorted before sequencing. The whole RNA sequenced was extracted from tumor, nontumor lung or frozen PBMC. This clonotype showed up many times. What it binds is unknown. Trimming shortened V by 2 bases and J by 9 bases, and 20 bases separated the two germline ends. The CDR3 covers 16 residues. The germline gives CDR1 LNHDA, CDR2 SQIVND (reference sequence).

The chain recombines TRBV19 with TRBJ2-1; no firm D call. The receptor's source is a female donor with early-stage non-small cell lung cancer. Sequences were derived from PBMCs, sampled at surgery. This chain's CDR3 is CASSIRYRVGNTEQFF. The DNA of the CDR3 is TGTGCCAGTAGTATACGGTATAGGGTTGGAAACACTGAGCAGTTCTTC.